The 24 T cell receptor beta chains given below trace back to one sample, sequenced in a study of CD8 T cells in Susac syndrome. A quantity of about 0.5 to 1 ug RNA underwent reverse transcription using random hexamers. Via MiXCR, TCRdb re-called the immunoSEQ multiplex PCR reads, giving one row per CDR3 protein. Altogether approximately 120,000 distinct CDR3 sequences are present, 90% to 98% being singletons, with the ten largest covering 0.096%. The source material was CD4+ T cells from PBMCs. These receptors came from a human donor in good health.

CDR3 DNA sequence: TGTGCCTCTCGGGGGCAGTTGAACACTGAAGCTTTCTTT. Residues: CASRGQLNTEAFF. The rearrangement uses TRBV12-3 or TRBV12-4 and TRBJ1-1; a weak D match, TRBD1 (6 bases). This CDR3 contains 13 residues. V gave up 11 bases and J gave up 0 bases, with 13 bases separating them.

The rearrangement joins TRBV25-1 to TRBJ1-4; 7 nucleotides match TRBD1. Trimming cost V 5 bases and J 7 bases; bases outside gene matches: 10. The V gene's germline CDR1 is MGHDK and CDR2 SYGVNS. This CDR3 spans 15 amino acids. CDR3 amino acids: CASSFRTGVGEKLFF. Here the CDR3 DNA reads TGTGCCAGCAGTTTCCGGACAGGCGTAGGTGAAAAACTGTTTTTT.

V usage is TRBV6-1 and J usage is TRBJ2-7; 7 nucleotides line up with TRBD1. The CDR3 spans 16 residues. V lost 5 bases and J lost 2; bases outside the gene matches: 12. Germline loops: CDR1 MNHNS, CDR2 SASEGT. CDR3 region: CASSPTPGQNTYEQYF. The CDR3 DNA sequence: TGTGCCAGCAGTCCCACGCCGGGACAGAATACCTACGAGCAGTACTTC.

J is TRBJ2-1 and V is TRBV7-8, with TRBD1 matching 8 bases. V was pared by 4 bases and J by 2 bases, with 4 bases of the junction left unmatched. From germline, CDR1 is SGHVS and CDR2 FQNEAQ. The CDR3 is 15 residues long. The CDR3 reads CASSSATGAYNEQFF. The CDR3 nucleotides are TGTGCCAGCAGCTCTGCGACAGGGGCCTACAATGAGCAGTTCTTC.

The CDR3 bases are TGTGCCTGGAGTAACGGGCAGGGGATAGGAGAGACCCAGTACTTC. Translated: CAWSNGQGIGETQYF. V gene TRBV30 combines with J gene TRBJ2-5; D might be TRBD1 (6 bases). The CDR3 has 15 residues. V lost 2 bases and J 4 bases, leaving 17 bases between the germline ends. The germline CDR1 and CDR2 sequences are GTSNPN and SVGIG (reference sequence).

The chain links TRBV15 to TRBJ2-1, with TRBD1 identical over 7 bases. The CDR3 runs 14 residues. Germline trimming cut 3 bases from V and 5 bases from J; bases unmatched to any gene: 4. Germline CDR1 and CDR2: LNHNV and YYDKDF (reference sequence). CDR3 loop: CATSRGDSHNEQFF. CDR3 bases: TGTGCCACCAGCAGGGGGGACAGCCACAATGAGCAGTTCTTC.

This chain connects TRBV6-6 to TRBJ2-5; TRBD2 aligns across 9 bases. This CDR3 is 15 amino acids long. The germline gives CDR1 MNHNY, CDR2 SVGAGI (reference sequence). The ends lost 10 bases at V and 4 bases at J; junction bases unmatched: 13. CDR3 DNA: TGTGCCACCAGGGGCCTAGGGACTAGCACAGAGACCCAGTACTTC. It specifies CATRGLGTSTETQYF.

V is TRBV2 and J is TRBJ1-4, with D possibly matching TRBD1 (5 bases). Trimming pared 8 bases from V and 10 bases from J, leaving 20 bases between. Per the germline V gene, CDR1 is SNHLY and CDR2 is FYNNEI. The CDR3 length is 14 residues. CDR3 amino acids: CASRAAGMLGKLFF. In nucleotides, the CDR3 is TGTGCCAGCCGGGCGGCAGGGATGCTTGGAAAACTGTTTTTT.

This clonotype appeared a single time. This chain links TRBV12-3 or TRBV12-4 with TRBJ2-4, with 7 bases identical to TRBD1. The CDR3 covers 16 residues. With V trimmed by 0 bases and J by 2 bases, 4 bases remained unmatched. This chain's CDR3 is CASSLAGTATKNIQYF. DNA of the CDR3: TGTGCCAGCAGTTTAGCTGGGACAGCTACCAAAAACATTCAGTACTTC.

This chain links TRBV7-2 with TRBJ2-7, with 7 nucleotides matching TRBD2. This CDR3 is 15 amino acids long. Trimming cost V 5 bases and J 1 base; bases outside gene matches: 8. The germline V gene encodes CDR1 SGHTA and CDR2 FQGNSA. CDR3 loop: CASSPLGSGSYEQYF. CDR3 sequence (DNA): TGTGCCAGCAGCCCCCTTGGTAGCGGGTCCTACGAGCAGTACTTC.

The CDR3 DNA reads as TGCAGCGTCCGAAGGGACCTATATGGCTACACCTTC. Its protein is CSVRRDLYGYTF. The V call is TRBV29-1, the J call TRBJ1-2, with D tentatively TRBD1 (5 bases). CDR3 length: 12 residues. The germline V gene has CDR1 SQVTM and CDR2 ANQGSEA. Trimming left V 6 bases short and J 5 bases short, with 13 bases between.

This clonotype was detected once. The gene calls are TRBV3-1 and TRBJ2-7, with 10 positions matching TRBD2. Germline CDR1 reads LGHDT; CDR2 reads YNNKEL (reference sequence). The CDR3 totals 17 residues. V shed 2 bases and J 5 bases; nucleotides not matched to a gene: 12. The CDR3 is CASSQQSRVAGGHEQYF. Written as DNA, the CDR3 is TGTGCCAGCAGCCAACAAAGCAGGGTAGCGGGAGGCCACGAGCAGTACTTC.

The chain joins TRBV14 to TRBJ2-1; D might be TRBD2 (6 bases). The V gene lost 4 bases and the J gene lost 7 bases, with 17 bases spanning the gap. This CDR3 is built from 15 residues. Germline-derived CDR1 and CDR2 are SGHDN and FVKESK. In nucleotides, the CDR3 is TGTGCCAGCAGCCCTTCACTAGGTGGGAGGAATGAGCAGTTCTTC. Translating it yields CASSPSLGGRNEQFF.

CDR3 sequence: CASSLEPSIRYEQYF. CDR3 coding DNA: TGCGCCAGCAGCTTGGAACCCTCGATAAGATACGAGCAGTACTTC. The chain couples TRBV5-1 to TRBJ2-7; D is ambiguous. Germline-derived CDR1 and CDR2 are SGHRS and YFSETQ. The length of the CDR3 is 15 residues. V shed 0 bases and J shed 4 bases, with 14 bases lying between them. The variable domain in full, with the rest retrieved from reference TRBV5-1 and TRBJ2-7, is KAGVTQTPRYLIKTRGQQVTLSCSPISGHRSVSWYQQTPGQGLQFLFEYFSETQRNKGNFPGRFSGRQFSNSRSEMNVSTLELGDSALYLCASSLEPSIRYEQYFGPGTRLTVT.

This chain connects TRBV20-1 to TRBJ2-5, with D hard to call. The V and J ends lost 3 bases and 6 bases respectively, with 8 bases between them. The germline V gene has CDR1 DFQATT and CDR2 SNEGSKA (reference sequence). The CDR3 covers 11 residues. Here the CDR3 DNA reads TGCAGTGCTAGGCCCCAGCAGACCCAGTACTTC. Translation: CSARPQQTQYF.

The chain recombines TRBV27 with TRBJ1-2; tentative D call: TRBD1 (5 bases). Trimming removed 3 bases at V and 5 bases at J, with 10 bases between. Germline V CDR1 and CDR2: MNHEY, SMNVEV (reference sequence). This CDR3 has 13 residues. CDR3 DNA: TGTGCCAGCAGTTTGCGGGGGATATATGGCTACACCTTC. Translation gives CASSLRGIYGYTF.

This chain links TRBV6-6 with TRBJ2-5; 8 bases map to TRBD1. Losses at the gene ends were 6 bases for V and 10 bases for J; bases not matched to a gene: 10. Germline CDR1 and CDR2: MNHNY and SVGAGI (reference sequence). This CDR3 is built from 13 residues. The CDR3 reads CASSGDRSLDQYF. CDR3 in DNA: TGTGCCAGCAGCGGGGACAGGTCTTTGGACCAGTACTTC.

This chain uses TRBV12-3 or TRBV12-4 with TRBJ1-2; D gene unclear. The CDR3 sequence is 14 residues long. V was trimmed by 1 base and J by 5 bases, leaving 11 bases between them. The CDR3 DNA reads as TGTGCCAGCAGTTTAGTTGGCAAGACGTATGGCTACACCTTC. This gives the protein CASSLVGKTYGYTF.

The V call is TRBV7-9, the J call TRBJ2-7, with TRBD2 matching over 10 bases. The CDR3 consists of 16 residues. In germline, CDR1 is SEHNR, CDR2 FQNEAQ (reference sequence). J was trimmed by 0 bases and V by 6 bases; bases with no gene match: 8. CDR3 nucleotide sequence: TGTGCCAGCAGTAGCCGACCTAGCGGGAGCTCCTACGAGCAGTACTTC. Translation gives CASSSRPSGSSYEQYF.

The chain carries TRBV5-4 and TRBJ2-2; TRBD1 might be the D (5 bases). Deletions cut 0 bases from V and 2 bases from J, with 8 bases between. Germline V gene data show CDR1 as SGHNT and CDR2 as YYREEE (reference sequence). The CDR3 is made up of 15 amino acids. The CDR3 DNA reads as TGTGCCAGCAGCTTGGGCAGGGCTAACACCGGGGAGCTGTTTTTT. This encodes CASSLGRANTGELFF.

The genes are TRBV5-1 and TRBJ2-2, with no clear D. Looked up from germline, CDR1 is SGHRS and CDR2 is YFSETQ. CDR3 length equals 14 residues. Trimming removed 0 bases from V and 7 bases from J, with 10 bases in between. The chain's CDR3 is CASSLDQSVGELFF. CDR3 nucleotides: TGCGCCAGCAGCTTGGACCAGTCAGTCGGGGAGCTGTTTTTT.

The genes are TRBV6-1 and TRBJ2-7; D may correspond to TRBD1 or TRBD2 (5 bases each). Between the trimmed V and J ends, which lost 4 bases and 6 bases, there was a span of 13 bases. This CDR3 has 13 residues. Germline assignment: CDR1 MNHNS and CDR2 SASEGT. CDR3 sequence (DNA): TGTGCCAGCAGTGGAGGGTGGGGCTCCGAGCAGTACTTC. This gives the protein CASSGGWGSEQYF.

This chain connects TRBV3-1 to TRBJ2-4; 11 nucleotides line up with TRBD2. The germline V gene has CDR1 LGHDT and CDR2 YNNKEL (reference sequence). V lost 5 bases to trimming and J lost 2 bases; unmatched junction nucleotides: 5. This CDR3 region has 16 residues. This CDR3 is CASSIRLAGPKNIQYF. DNA for the CDR3: TGTGCCAGCAGCATCAGACTAGCGGGGCCCAAAAACATTCAGTACTTC.

The chain joins TRBV3-1 to TRBJ2-7; 8 nucleotides align to TRBD2. The junction had 17 bases not matched to a gene; V was cut back by 2 bases and J by 2 bases. The CDR3 sequence is 19 residues long. Germline V lookup: CDR1 LGHDT, CDR2 YNNKEL (reference sequence). The CDR3 nucleotides read TGTGCCAGCAGCCAACCCCAGCGGCTAGCGGGCTTTCAACCCTACGAGCAGTACTTC. Translation: CASSQPQRLAGFQPYEQYF.